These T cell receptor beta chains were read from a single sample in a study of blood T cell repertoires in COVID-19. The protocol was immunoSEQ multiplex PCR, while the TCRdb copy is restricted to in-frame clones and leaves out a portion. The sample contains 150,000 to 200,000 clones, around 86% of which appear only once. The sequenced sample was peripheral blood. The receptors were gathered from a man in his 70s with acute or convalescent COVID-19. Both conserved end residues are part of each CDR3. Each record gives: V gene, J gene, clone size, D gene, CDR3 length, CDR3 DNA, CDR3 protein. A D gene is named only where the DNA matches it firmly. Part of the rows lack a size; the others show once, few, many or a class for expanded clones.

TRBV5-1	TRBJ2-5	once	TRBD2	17	TGCGCCAGCGGGACGGGACTAGCTAATAGGGGGGAAGAGACCCAGTACTTC	CASGTGLANRGEETQYF
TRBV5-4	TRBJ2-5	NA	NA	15	TGTGCCAGCACACGGGGTGGGTGGGGCCAAGAGACCCAGTACTTC	CASTRGGWGQETQYF
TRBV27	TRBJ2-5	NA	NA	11	TGTGCCAGCGCCCTTGCGGAGACCCAGTACTTC	CASALAETQYF
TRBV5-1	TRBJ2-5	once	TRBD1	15	TGCGCCAGCAGCCCGAACACAGGGGGCCAAGAGACCCAGTACTTC	CASSPNTGGQETQYF
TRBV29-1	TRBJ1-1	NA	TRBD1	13	TGCAGCGGTCTGGGACAGGGGTGGACTGAAGCTTTCTTT	CSGLGQGWTEAFF
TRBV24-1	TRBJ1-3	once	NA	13	TGTGCCACCAGTGCCTCGGGGGGTAACACCATATATTTT	CATSASGGNTIYF
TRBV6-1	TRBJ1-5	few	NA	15	TGTGCCAGCAGTGAAGAGGCAGGTTGGGATCAGCCCCAGCATTTT	CASSEEAGWDQPQHF
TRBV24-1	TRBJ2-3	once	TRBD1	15	TGTGCCACCAGGGACAGGGGGCAGGGCACAGATACGCAGTATTTT	CATRDRGQGTDTQYF
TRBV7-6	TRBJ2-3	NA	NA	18	TGTGCCAGCATCCTCACTCCTAACTCCGGCGGGTCGGCAGATACGCAGTATTTT	CASILTPNSGGSADTQYF
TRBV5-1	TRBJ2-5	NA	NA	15	TGCGCCAGCAGCTTGGAGGACTATCCTCAAGAGACCCAGTACTTC	CASSLEDYPQETQYF
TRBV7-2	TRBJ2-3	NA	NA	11	TGTGCCAGCAGTCACACAGATACGCAGTATTTT	CASSHTDTQYF
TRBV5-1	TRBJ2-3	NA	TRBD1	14	TGCGCCAGCAGCTTAGGGACAGGGTTCGATACGCAGTATTTT	CASSLGTGFDTQYF
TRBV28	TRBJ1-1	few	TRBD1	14	TGTGCCAGCAGACAGGGGGACCTGAACACTGAAGCTTTCTTT	CASRQGDLNTEAFF
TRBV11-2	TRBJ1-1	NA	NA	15	TGTGCCAGCAGCTTAATAATAGGAACAGTCGGTGAAGCTTTCTTT	CASSLIIGTVGEAFF
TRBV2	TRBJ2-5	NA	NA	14	TGTGCCAGCAGTGATGGGCGTTTCGCGGAGACCCAGTACTTC	CASSDGRFAETQYF
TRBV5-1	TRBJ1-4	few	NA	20	TGCGCCAGCAGCTTGGGCGACCCTGGGGGGGGACGTGCAACTAATGAAAAACTGTTTTTT	CASSLGDPGGGRATNEKLFF
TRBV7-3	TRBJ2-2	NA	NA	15	TGTGCCAGCAGCTTAGGCGGGGCGAACACCGGGGAGCTGTTTTTT	CASSLGGANTGELFF
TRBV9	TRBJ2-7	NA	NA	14	TGTGCCAGCAGCGTAGAAGTCAGTTCCTACGAGCAGTACTTC	CASSVEVSSYEQYF
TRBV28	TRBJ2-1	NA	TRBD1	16	TGTGCCAGCAGTTCATACCGGACAGGGGGCGGGGCTGAGCAGTTCTTC	CASSSYRTGGGAEQFF
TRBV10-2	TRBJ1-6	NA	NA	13	TGCGCCAGCACCTTAACAGGGAACTCACCCCTCCACTTT	CASTLTGNSPLHF
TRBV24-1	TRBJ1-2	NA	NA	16	TGTGCCACCAGTGATTCTCTTCGGACGGTGAGGGATGGCTACACCTTC	CATSDSLRTVRDGYTF
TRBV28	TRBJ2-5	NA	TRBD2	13	TGTGCCACCGTAGGGACTAGCCGGACCAGTGGGTACTTC	CATVGTSRTSGYF
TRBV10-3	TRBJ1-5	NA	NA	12	TGTGCCATCAGTGAGTCGAGTCAGCCCCAGCATTTT	CAISESSQPQHF
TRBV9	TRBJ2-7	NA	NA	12	TGTGCCAGCAGCCCGAGCTCCTACGAGCAGTACTTC	CASSPSSYEQYF
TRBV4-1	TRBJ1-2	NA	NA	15	TGCGCCAGCAGCCAAGATATATGGCTGAACTATGGCTACACCTTC	CASSQDIWLNYGYTF
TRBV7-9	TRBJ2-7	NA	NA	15	TGTGCCAGCAGCCCTTCGGACTCCCTCCCCTACGAGCAGTACTTC	CASSPSDSLPYEQYF
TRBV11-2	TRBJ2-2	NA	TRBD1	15	TGTGCCAGCAGTATCCTCACAGGGGACACCGGGGAGCTGTTTTTT	CASSILTGDTGELFF
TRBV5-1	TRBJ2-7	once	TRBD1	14	TGCGCCAGCAGCCTGACAGGGGCCGAGTACGAGCAGTACTTC	CASSLTGAEYEQYF
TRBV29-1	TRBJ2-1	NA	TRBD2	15	TGCAGCGTCCCTGGGTGGGGCGGGAGTTACAATGAGCAGTTCTTC	CSVPGWGGSYNEQFF
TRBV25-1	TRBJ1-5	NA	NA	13	TGTGCCAGCAGGGCGGGGGGCAATCAGCCCCAGCATTTT	CASRAGGNQPQHF
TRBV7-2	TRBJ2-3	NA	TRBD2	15	TGTGCCAGCAGCTTAAACGGGGGGGGAACAGATACGCAGTATTTT	CASSLNGGGTDTQYF
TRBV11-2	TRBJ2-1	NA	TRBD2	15	TGTGCCAGCAGCGCCACTAGCGGGAGAGTTTCGGGGCAGTTCTTC	CASSATSGRVSGQFF
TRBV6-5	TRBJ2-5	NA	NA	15	TGTGCCAGCAGTTCCTGGGCCAGTCGGGAGGAGACCCAGTACTTC	CASSSWASREETQYF
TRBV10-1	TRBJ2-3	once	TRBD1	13	TGCGCCAGCAGCGCCCGGACAGGGGGCGCGCAGTATTTT	CASSARTGGAQYF
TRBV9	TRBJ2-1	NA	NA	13	TGTGCCAGCAGCGTAGGACAGGAAGGTGAGCAGTTCTTC	CASSVGQEGEQFF
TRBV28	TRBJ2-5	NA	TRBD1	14	TGTGCCAGCAGTTTACAGGGGGCATCGGAGACCCAGTACTTC	CASSLQGASETQYF